The next 16 T cell receptor beta chains were all read from a single sample in a study of blood T cell repertoires in COVID-19. Assay used: immunoSEQ multiplex PCR; TCRdb lists only in-frame clones, some missing. Here the sample spans 200,000 to 250,000 clones, under 95% being singletons. The sequenced sample consisted of peripheral blood. The source of these receptors is a young man with acute or convalescent COVID-19.

The chain uses TRBV30 and TRBJ1-3; D gene uncertain. The ends were cut back, 7 bases at V and 0 bases at J, with 7 bases in the middle. This CDR3 region has 12 residues. CDR1 is GTSNPN and CDR2 is SVGIG in the germline V gene (reference sequence). CDR3 bases: TGTGCCTCTCAGAACTCTGGAAACACCATATATTTT. Amino acid sequence: CASQNSGNTIYF.

The chain carries TRBV7-2 and TRBJ2-5, with TRBD2 matching 8 bases. V lost 5 bases and J lost 5; bases outside the gene matches: 7. The CDR3 runs to 14 residues. The germline V gene has CDR1 SGHTA and CDR2 FQGNSA. The CDR3 region is CASSTSTSEETQYF. CDR3 sequence (DNA): TGTGCCAGCAGCACGTCGACTAGCGAGGAGACCCAGTACTTC.

The chain uses TRBV4-1 and TRBJ2-2; 11 bases fit TRBD2. The CDR3 loop spans 18 amino acids. The V and J ends lost 0 bases and 7 bases, in that order; junction bases with no gene match: 10. CDR1 is MGHRA, CDR2 YSYEKL, per germline. The CDR3 DNA follows: TGCGCCAGCAGCCAAGATCCACTAGCGGGAGTTTACGGCGGGGAGCTGTTTTTT. Translation gives CASSQDPLAGVYGGELFF.

This sequence joins TRBV6-7 and TRBJ2-1; 7 nucleotides agree with TRBD2. TRBV6-7 carries the ORF label, with uncertain function. Trimming cost V 2 bases and J 8 bases; bases outside gene matches: 12. The CDR3 is 16 amino acids. The CDR3 spells CASSYLAGAPSDEQFF. DNA of the CDR3: TGTGCCAGCAGTTACCTGGCGGGAGCGCCCTCGGATGAGCAGTTCTTC.

For the CDR3, the DNA is TGTGCCAGCCGTTCTCTTAGGACCCAGGGAAAATACTCCTACGAGCAGTACTTC. Protein sequence: CASRSLRTQGKYSYEQYF. The chain couples TRBV27 to TRBJ2-7; D may be TRBD1 (5 bases). The CDR3 has 18 amino acids. Germline lookup yields CDR1 MNHEY and CDR2 SMNVEV (reference sequence). Trimming removed 8 bases from V and 0 bases from J, with 26 bases in between.

The V call is TRBV27, the J call TRBJ2-7, with 7 bases fitting TRBD2. The CDR3 extends over 14 amino acids. V dropped 6 bases and J dropped 0; count of bases not matched to a gene: 5. Germline CDR1 reads MNHEY; CDR2 reads SMNVEV (reference sequence). Here the CDR3 DNA reads TGTGCCAGCAGGGGGACTAAGAGCTCCTACGAGCAGTACTTC. The encoded protein is CASRGTKSSYEQYF.

The chain recombines TRBV5-8 with TRBJ2-1, with 12 positions matching TRBD2. The CDR3 loop spans 17 amino acids. Germline loops: CDR1 SGHTS, CDR2 YDEGEE. V shed 5 bases and J 7 bases; nucleotides not matched to a gene: 13. The CDR3 nucleotides read TGTGCCAGCAGACCATCTAGCGGGGGGGCACGAGGGAATGAGCAGTTCTTC. It translates to CASRPSSGGARGNEQFF.

This chain connects TRBV29-1 to TRBJ2-7, with D maybe TRBD1 (6 bases). Trimming cost V 5 bases and J 6 bases, with 8 bases left between them. The germline CDR1 and CDR2 sequences are SQVTM and ANQGSEA. This CDR3 is 10 amino acids long. CDR3 sequence: CSVKTGEQYF. The DNA for the CDR3 is TGCAGCGTTAAGACAGGCGAGCAGTACTTC.

The rearrangement uses TRBV28 and TRBJ2-3, with D possibly TRBD2 on 5 matching bases. This CDR3 has 14 residues. V was trimmed by 4 bases and J by 4 bases, leaving 12 bases between them. Germline V gene data show CDR1 as MDHEN and CDR2 as SYDVKM. CDR3 bases: TGTGCCAGCAGTTCCACAGTCGGGGCAGATACGCAGTATTTT. Its protein is CASSSTVGADTQYF.

The chain uses TRBV12-5 and TRBJ1-4, with 7 nucleotides matching TRBD1. Germline values: CDR1 LGHNT, CDR2 FRNRAP. The CDR3 is made up of 14 amino acids. The ends lost 5 bases at V and 4 bases at J; junction bases unmatched: 4. In DNA, the CDR3 is TGTGCTAGTGGTGGGGACAGAATTAATGAAAAACTGTTTTTT. Encoded protein: CASGGDRINEKLFF.

The J gene is TRBJ1-3, the V gene TRBV4-1, with D perhaps matching TRBD1 (5 bases). This CDR3 is built from 16 residues. Germline V lookup: CDR1 MGHRA, CDR2 YSYEKL. V was trimmed by 1 base and J by 1 base, leaving 11 bases between them. Here the CDR3 DNA reads TGCGCCAGCAGCCAAGGACAGAGACCTTCTGGAAACACCATATATTTT. Translation gives CASSQGQRPSGNTIYF.

The rearrangement uses TRBV5-1 and TRBJ2-5; 7 nucleotides align to TRBD2. V shed 4 bases, J shed 1 base, and the junction held 4 bases outside the gene matches. CDR1 SGHRS and CDR2 YFSETQ come from the germline V gene. The CDR3 length is 14 residues. As DNA, the CDR3 is TGCGCCAGCAGCCCCGGGGGGATCCAAGAGACCCAGTACTTC. It encodes CASSPGGIQETQYF. Based on the CDR3 plus reference TRBV5-1 and TRBJ2-5, the full variable domain is KAGVTQTPRYLIKTRGQQVTLSCSPISGHRSVSWYQQTPGQGLQFLFEYFSETQRNKGNFPGRFSGRQFSNSRSEMNVSTLELGDSALYLCASSPGGIQETQYFGPGTRLLVL.

The CDR3 region has the DNA TGTGCCAGCAGCCAAGATGAAGGAGAACGGAACACTGAAGCTTTCTTT. It specifies CASSQDEGERNTEAFF. The chain couples TRBV3-1 (or the pseudogene TRBV3-2) to TRBJ1-1, with D unresolved. Deletions cut 0 bases from V and 1 base from J, with 12 bases between. The length of the CDR3 is 16 residues. Germline V gene sequence: CDR1 LGHDT, CDR2 YNNKEL (reference sequence).

The genes are TRBV2 and TRBJ1-4; tentative D call: TRBD1 (5 bases). V lost 8 bases and J 7 bases, leaving 11 bases between the germline ends. Germline V gene data show CDR1 as SNHLY and CDR2 as FYNNEI. This CDR3 comprises 12 residues. The CDR3 DNA is TGTGCCAGCTGGGCAGGGTTTGAAAAACTGTTTTTT. Encoded protein: CASWAGFEKLFF.

The genes are TRBV9 and TRBJ1-3; 9 bases are shared with TRBD1. This CDR3 spans 19 amino acids. In germline, CDR1 is SGDLS, CDR2 YYNGEE. After removal of 0 bases from V and 0 bases from J, the junction contained 10 bases not matched to a gene. The CDR3 DNA reads as TGTGCCAGCAGCGTAGGGACTTGGACAGGGGCCAGCTCTGGAAACACCATATATTTT. This codes for CASSVGTWTGASSGNTIYF.

This sequence joins TRBV18 and TRBJ1-3, with unresolved D. Germline values: CDR1 KGHSH, CDR2 LQKENI. With 3 bases removed from V and 0 bases from J, the gap between germline ends came to 6 bases. This CDR3 contains 14 residues. The CDR3 nucleotides are TGTGCCAGCTCACCGAACGGCTCTGGAAACACCATATATTTT. It codes for CASSPNGSGNTIYF. The variable domain in full, with the rest retrieved from reference TRBV18 and TRBJ1-3, is NAGVMQNPRHLVRRRGQEARLRCSPMKGHSHVYWYRQLPEEGLKFMVYLQKENIIDESGMPKERFSAEFPKEGPSILRIQQVVRGDSAAYFCASSPNGSGNTIYFGEGSWLTVV.